Below, 27 T cell receptor beta chains from the same sample are listed, as sequenced in a study of T cell responses to AZD1222 COVID-19 vaccine. Only in-frame clones appear in the TCRdb table, and some are missing; sequencing was by immunoSEQ multiplex PCR. Of around 70,000 clones listed, more than 65% are singletons. The sample consisted of peripheral blood, taken on day 0 of MenACWY control vaccination. These receptors originate from an adult in good health.

The rearrangement uses TRBV29-1 and TRBJ1-2, with 7 bases that match TRBD1. V shed 6 bases and J 4 bases; nucleotides not matched to a gene: 8. The CDR3 covers 13 residues. The germline CDR1 and CDR2 sequences are SQVTM and ANQGSEA. CDR3 nucleotides: TGCAGCGTGGATAGGGGGCTGGCCTATGGCTACACCTTC. Translated: CSVDRGLAYGYTF.

The chain links TRBV28 to TRBJ1-2; TRBD1 agrees at 9 bases. Germline V gives CDR1 MDHEN, CDR2 SYDVKM. The V segment lost 5 bases and the J segment 6 bases; nucleotides outside the gene matches: 7. The CDR3 is 14 amino acids. This CDR3 is CASSAGQGPNGYTF. CDR3 in DNA: TGTGCCAGCAGTGCGGGACAGGGTCCGAATGGCTACACCTTC.

The chain uses TRBV28 and TRBJ2-1; 9 bases are a match to TRBD1. The CDR3 contains 15 residues. V dropped 10 bases and J dropped 4; count of bases not matched to a gene: 11. Germline V gene data show CDR1 as MDHEN and CDR2 as SYDVKM. This chain's CDR3 is CATLKQGARYNEQFF. Written as DNA, the CDR3 is TGTGCCACCCTAAAACAGGGGGCCAGATACAATGAGCAGTTCTTC.

The genes are TRBV5-1 and TRBJ2-5; 7 bases fit TRBD2. CDR1 SGHRS and CDR2 YFSETQ come from the germline V gene. CDR3 length: 14 amino acids. V lost 0 bases, J lost 2 bases, and 1 base stayed unmatched. CDR3: CASSLGGGQETQYF. The CDR3 nucleotides are TGCGCCAGCAGCTTGGGCGGGGGACAAGAGACCCAGTACTTC. Combining the CDR3 with reference TRBV5-1 and TRBJ2-5 gives the whole variable domain KAGVTQTPRYLIKTRGQQVTLSCSPISGHRSVSWYQQTPGQGLQFLFEYFSETQRNKGNFPGRFSGRQFSNSRSEMNVSTLELGDSALYLCASSLGGGQETQYFGPGTRLLVL.

The chain combines TRBV13 with TRBJ2-2; D remains ambiguous. Trimming took 5 bases from V and 2 from J, leaving 3 bases between them. CDR3 size: 12 residues. CDR1 is PRHDT, CDR2 FYEKMQ, per germline (reference sequence). In nucleotides, the CDR3 is TGTGCCAGCAGCGCAAACACCGGGGAGCTGTTTTTT. Amino acid sequence: CASSANTGELFF.

The chain is built from TRBV30 and TRBJ1-5, with D perhaps TRBD1 (6 bases). Trimming took 0 bases from V and 9 from J, leaving 15 bases between them. Germline V gene sequence: CDR1 GTSNPN, CDR2 SVGIG (reference sequence). CDR3 length: 14 residues. CDR3 region: CAWSVSGAVRPQHF. The CDR3 DNA reads TGTGCCTGGAGTGTATCGGGGGCCGTCAGGCCCCAGCATTTT.

This clone has just a few counts. The chain combines TRBV7-6 with TRBJ1-3, with 8 nucleotides matching TRBD1. CDR3 length equals 15 residues. V was clipped by 5 bases and J by 4 bases; unmatched bases: 7. CDR1 is SGHVS and CDR2 is FNYEAQ in the germline V gene. The CDR3 reads CASSGRQGKGNTIYF. CDR3 nucleotides: TGTGCCAGCAGCGGCCGACAGGGGAAAGGAAACACCATATATTTT. Full variable domain (outside the CDR3, taken from reference TRBV7-6 and TRBJ1-3): GAGVSQSPRYKVTKRGQDVALRCDPISGHVSLYWYRQALGQGPEFLTYFNYEAQQDKSGLPNDRFSAERPEGSISTLTIQRTEQRDSAMYRCASSGRQGKGNTIYFGEGSWLTVV.

The genes are TRBV11-2 and TRBJ1-1; 11 bases are shared with TRBD1. After removal of 1 base from V and 1 base from J, the junction contained 2 bases not matched to a gene. This CDR3 has 16 amino acids. Germline CDR1 is SGHAT and CDR2 is FQNNGV. The CDR3 nucleotides read TGTGCCAGCAGCTTAGTCGGGACAGGGGGGAACACTGAAGCTTTCTTT. It translates to CASSLVGTGGNTEAFF.

J is TRBJ1-1 and V is TRBV11-2, with no clear D. Germline V CDR1 and CDR2: SGHAT, FQNNGV. This CDR3 region has 16 residues. The V end lost 1 base, the J end lost 4 bases, and 16 bases lay between the germline ends. The CDR3 region has the DNA TGTGCCAGCAGCTTAGCCTCGGATCCTACGAGCACTGAAGCTTTCTTT. Residues: CASSLASDPTSTEAFF.

A remark on this clone: Relative to the germline gene, one junction end is altered; a read error may explain this. The rearrangement links TRBV28 to TRBJ2-1, with D possibly TRBD1 on 6 matching bases. The CDR3 totals 12 residues. From germline, CDR1 is MDHEN and CDR2 SYDVKM. The CDR3 protein is CASSQIDSQGLF. As DNA, the CDR3 is TGTGCCAGCAGCCAGATAGACAGTCAGGGGCTCTTC.

The V and J genes are TRBV5-1 and TRBJ2-3, with 9 bases fitting TRBD2. The CDR3 is made up of 15 amino acids. The trim removed 5 bases at V and 4 bases at J, leaving 8 bases unmatched. Germline V lookup: CDR1 SGHRS, CDR2 YFSETQ. CDR3 nucleotides: TGCGCCAGCAGTCGCGGGGGGGCCGGGGCAGATACGCAGTATTTT. Translation gives CASSRGGAGADTQYF.

The chain joins TRBV28 to TRBJ1-2; 8 bases align to TRBD1. Germline values: CDR1 MDHEN, CDR2 SYDVKM. J was trimmed by 3 bases and V by 4 bases; bases with no gene match: 13. This CDR3 is 17 amino acids long. The CDR3 reads CASSSRTGRILDYGYTF. As DNA, the CDR3 is TGTGCCAGCAGTTCTCGGACAGGGAGGATTCTTGACTATGGCTACACCTTC.

V is TRBV5-1 and J is TRBJ1-1; D unclear. Germline V lookup: CDR1 SGHRS, CDR2 YFSETQ. The V gene lost 0 bases and the J gene lost 7 bases, with 7 bases spanning the gap. The CDR3 runs 12 residues. In DNA, the CDR3 is TGCGCCAGCAGCTTGGAGGGCAGTGAAGCTTTCTTT. As protein: CASSLEGSEAFF.

The chain couples TRBV7-6 to TRBJ1-1; no definite D call. The V gene lost 2 bases and the J gene lost 3 bases, with 13 bases spanning the gap. The germline gives CDR1 SGHVS, CDR2 FNYEAQ. The CDR3 covers 15 residues. In DNA form, the CDR3 reads TGTGCCAGCAGCTTAAGCCACTCCCTGGACACTGAAGCTTTCTTT. Translating gives CASSLSHSLDTEAFF.

This clone was counted once. The V call is TRBV4-2, the J call TRBJ1-2, with 8 nucleotides matching TRBD1. This CDR3 is 15 amino acids long. CDR1 and CDR2 from the germline V gene are LGHNA and YNFKEQ. With 4 bases clipped from V and 0 bases from J, the junction kept 4 bases outside the gene matches. CDR3 region: CASSLTGVTNYGYTF. The CDR3 DNA reads TGTGCCAGCAGCCTGACAGGGGTCACTAACTATGGCTACACCTTC.

V and J are TRBV5-6 and TRBJ2-1, with 7 bases identical to TRBD2. CDR3 size: 14 residues. The germline V gene has CDR1 SGHDT and CDR2 YYEEEE. J was trimmed by 4 bases and V by 2 bases; bases with no gene match: 3. Written as DNA, the CDR3 is TGTGCCAGCAGCTTCCGGGACTATTACAATGAGCAGTTCTTC. Encoded protein: CASSFRDYYNEQFF.

This clone has a single count. The chain employs TRBV5-1 and TRBJ2-5; D unresolved. Trimming took off 4 bases at V and 5 bases at J, with 15 bases between the two ends. Per the germline V gene, CDR1 is SGHRS and CDR2 is YFSETQ. The CDR3 extends over 14 amino acids. In nucleotides, the CDR3 is TGCGCCAGCAGCCGGTTAGGTGGGTCGGAGACCCAGTACTTC. It yields the protein CASSRLGGSETQYF.

The chain joins TRBV12-3 or TRBV12-4 to TRBJ2-5; 15 positions agree with TRBD2. After removal of 9 bases from V and 5 bases from J, the junction contained 1 base not matched to a gene. The CDR3 has 13 residues. CDR3 protein: CASGLAGGETQYF. The CDR3 coding sequence is TGTGCCAGTGGACTAGCGGGGGGGGAGACCCAGTACTTC.

This clone appeared a single time. The CDR3 DNA is TGTGCCTGGAGTCCAATAGCGGTTGCCTCCTACAATGAGCAGTTCTTC. This codes for CAWSPIAVASYNEQFF. The rearrangement uses TRBV30 and TRBJ2-1; a possible D gene is TRBD2 (6 bases). V lost 2 bases, J lost 0 bases, and 14 bases lay in between. This CDR3 is built from 16 residues. Germline V gene data show CDR1 as GTSNPN and CDR2 as SVGIG (reference sequence).

The chain links TRBV6-1 to TRBJ1-2, with D possibly TRBD1 on 5 matching bases. Trimming left V 3 bases short and J 2 bases short, with 16 bases between. CDR3 length: 16 amino acids. Looked up from germline, CDR1 is MNHNS and CDR2 is SASEGT. CDR3 loop: CASSDTAAGRNYGYTF. In nucleotides, the CDR3 is TGTGCCAGCAGTGACACTGCGGCAGGGCGAAACTATGGCTACACCTTC.

This clone was picked up a small number of times. This chain joins TRBV19 and TRBJ2-2; D might be TRBD1 or TRBD2, each matching 5 bases. The V and J ends lost 8 bases and 2 bases respectively, with 15 bases between them. The germline V gene encodes CDR1 LNHDA and CDR2 SQIVND (reference sequence). CDR3 size: 15 residues. The CDR3 is CASRPGTANTGELFF. The DNA of the CDR3 is TGTGCCAGTCGACCCGGGACGGCAAACACCGGGGAGCTGTTTTTT. Complete variable domain (other parts from reference TRBV19 and TRBJ2-2): DGGITQSPKYLFRKEGQNVTLSCEQNLNHDAMYWYRQDPGQGLRLIYYSQIVNDFQKGDIAEGYSVSREKKESFPLTVTSAQKNPTAFYLCASRPGTANTGELFFGEGSRLTVL.

V gene TRBV7-2 combines with J gene TRBJ2-3; 7 bases line up with TRBD2. Germline lookup yields CDR1 SGHTA and CDR2 FQGNSA. J gave up 6 bases and V 5 bases, and 11 bases lay outside the gene matches. The length of the CDR3 is 15 residues. CDR3: CASSQDRGRADTQYF. Here the CDR3 DNA reads TGTGCCAGCAGCCAGGATCGAGGGAGGGCCGATACGCAGTATTTT.

V usage is TRBV7-3 and J usage is TRBJ2-2, with 7 bases fitting TRBD1. The length of the CDR3 is 13 residues. The germline CDR1 and CDR2 sequences are SGHTA and FQGTGA. V lost 2 bases to trimming and J lost 7 bases; unmatched junction nucleotides: 1. The CDR3 DNA sequence: TGTGCCAGCAGCTTAGGACAGGTCGGGGAGCTGTTTTTT. Protein sequence: CASSLGQVGELFF.

The gene calls are TRBV3-1 (or the pseudogene TRBV3-2) and TRBJ2-1, with D possibly matching TRBD2 (7 bases). Trimming shortened V by 4 bases and J by 4 bases, and 14 bases separated the two germline ends. The CDR3 is 15 residues long. Per the germline V gene, CDR1 is LGHDT and CDR2 is YNNKEL (reference sequence). CDR3 bases: TGTGCCAGCAGCCGCGGGGGCTCGGGGTACAATGAGCAGTTCTTC. Translated: CASSRGGSGYNEQFF.

The V gene is TRBV11-2, the J gene TRBJ2-1; 10 bases agree with TRBD2. There are 17 residues in the CDR3. Germline V lookup: CDR1 SGHAT, CDR2 FQNNGV. Trimming removed 1 base from V and 7 bases from J; junction bases left unmatched: 10. CDR3 loop: CASSLAWELAGINEQFF. As DNA, the CDR3 is TGTGCCAGCAGCTTAGCGTGGGAACTAGCGGGAATTAATGAGCAGTTCTTC.

The CDR3 nucleotides read TGTGCCAGCACCCCTGGGGACAGGGTCAGACATTTT. Its translation: CASTPGDRVRHF. The chain recombines TRBV6-4 with TRBJ1-5; the match to TRBD1 covers 9 bases. V was pared by 7 bases and J by 16 bases, with 11 bases of the junction left unmatched. This CDR3 spans 12 amino acids. Germline-derived CDR1 and CDR2 are MRHNA and SNTAGT.

The rearrangement joins TRBV30 to TRBJ1-6, with D perhaps TRBD1 (6 bases). Germline V CDR1 and CDR2: GTSNPN, SVGIG (reference sequence). Trimming removed 1 base from V and 9 bases from J, with 13 bases in between. The CDR3 totals 14 residues. CDR3 DNA sequence: TGTGCCTGGAGTGGTACAGGGAAGAGTTCACCCCTCCACTTT. Protein sequence: CAWSGTGKSSPLHF. The full variable domain, in which reference TRBV30 and TRBJ1-6 provide the parts outside the CDR3, is SQTIHQWPATLVQPVGSPLSLECTVEGTSNPNLYWYRQAAGRGLQLLFYSVGIGQISSEVPQNLSASRPQDRQFILSSKKLLLSDSGFYLCAWSGTGKSSPLHFGNGTRLTVT.